These 28 T cell receptor beta chains were all obtained from the same sample, sequenced in a study of T-cell memory formation after mild COVID-19. TCRdb ran MiXCR on the 5' RACE reads and lists one entry per CDR3 protein. The data contain under 350,000 distinct CDR3 sequences, around 15% of them seen just once; the ten biggest clones take up approximately 25%. Sequencing was carried out using PBMCs or a T cell subset sorted from them (not recorded which). Receptors were obtained from a man between 18 and 29 years old who had mild COVID-19 (a few samples of this study predate the infection). Cell type and time point are not known.

This clonotype showed up just a few times. The chain joins TRBV3-1 to TRBJ2-3, with D maybe TRBD2 (6 bases). The CDR3 length is 14 residues. Trimming shortened V by 1 base and J by 6 bases, and 11 bases separated the two germline ends. CDR1 LGHDT and CDR2 YNNKEL come from the germline V gene (reference sequence). CDR3 protein: CASSQAAGQDTQYF. The CDR3 DNA follows: TGTGCCAGCAGCCAAGCGGCGGGGCAGGATACGCAGTATTTT.

The chain couples TRBV5-6 to TRBJ2-5, with 7 bases aligning to TRBD1. The CDR3 loop spans 14 amino acids. Germline values: CDR1 SGHDT, CDR2 YYEEEE. J lost 4 bases, V lost 4 bases, and 7 bases had no gene match. As DNA, the CDR3 is TGTGCCAGCAGCCCTGACAGGGCCTTAGAGACCCAGTACTTC. It codes for CASSPDRALETQYF.

The rearrangement links TRBV5-1 to TRBJ2-2, with D perhaps assigned TRBD1 or TRBD2 (5 bases each). Trimming took off 5 bases at V and 0 bases at J, with 8 bases between the two ends. The CDR3 covers 14 residues. CDR1 and CDR2 (germline): SGHRS, YFSETQ. This CDR3 reads CASRRDANTGELFF. CDR3 bases: TGCGCCAGCAGACGGGACGCGAACACCGGGGAGCTGTTTTTT.

The genes are TRBV25-1 and TRBJ2-4, with D tentatively TRBD2 (6 bases). Germline assignment: CDR1 MGHDK and CDR2 SYGVNS. V gave up 5 bases and J gave up 11 bases, with 13 bases separating them. The CDR3 sequence is 12 residues long. The CDR3 region is CASSRSGGVQYF. CDR3 sequence (DNA): TGTGCCAGCAGTCGTTCCGGCGGGGTTCAGTACTTC.

The genes are TRBV27 and TRBJ1-6; maybe TRBD1 (5 bases). The CDR3 is 16 amino acids. The germline V gene has CDR1 MNHEY and CDR2 SMNVEV (reference sequence). Trimming took 0 bases from V and 7 from J, leaving 13 bases between them. CDR3 residues: CASSLSGAVWNSPLHF. The CDR3 DNA is TGTGCCAGCAGTTTATCTGGGGCAGTCTGGAATTCACCCCTCCACTTT.

This clonotype turned up a few times. J is TRBJ2-3 and V is TRBV3-1, with 12 bases matching TRBD2. J lost 0 bases, V lost 2 bases, and 0 bases had no gene match. The CDR3 contains 16 residues. The germline CDR1 and CDR2 sequences are LGHDT and YNNKEL (reference sequence). The CDR3 bases are TGTGCCAGCAGCCAACTAGCGGGGGGGAGCACAGATACGCAGTATTTT. Amino acid sequence: CASSQLAGGSTDTQYF.

This clonotype was seen a handful of times. The rearrangement links TRBV6-5 to TRBJ1-4; D perhaps matches TRBD1 (5 bases). Germline V CDR1 and CDR2: MNHEY, SVGAGI. The CDR3 is 14 amino acids. The ends were cut back, 0 bases at V and 7 bases at J, with 9 bases in the middle. CDR3 DNA: TGTGCCAGCAGTTACTCAGGGGCGGGTGAAAAACTGTTTTTT. Translation: CASSYSGAGEKLFF.

This CDR3 is CASTPDRGRGTGELFF. CDR3 DNA sequence: TGTGCCAGCACCCCGGACAGGGGCAGGGGCACCGGGGAGCTGTTTTTT. The genes are TRBV12-3 or TRBV12-4 and TRBJ2-2; 9 bases match TRBD1. With 7 bases clipped from V and 4 bases from J, the junction kept 10 bases outside the gene matches. The CDR3 is 16 amino acids.

The chain combines TRBV6-2 or TRBV6-3 with TRBJ2-1, with 8 bases aligning to TRBD2. J gave up 2 bases and V 0 bases, and 6 bases lay outside the gene matches. CDR3 size: 17 residues. Germline V lookup: CDR1 MNHEY, CDR2 SVGEGT. The CDR3 is CASSYSMQRGTYNEQFF. CDR3 sequence (DNA): TGTGCCAGCAGTTACTCGATGCAGCGGGGGACCTACAATGAGCAGTTCTTC.

This chain uses TRBV7-9 with TRBJ2-2; unclear D gene. The CDR3 is 16 residues long. The germline CDR1 and CDR2 sequences are SEHNR and FQNEAQ (reference sequence). The germline V and J ends were trimmed by 5 bases and 1 base, with 14 bases remaining between them. The DNA for the CDR3 is TGTGCCAGCAGCCCCGCTGGCCCCGGGAACACCGGGGAGCTGTTTTTT. Translation gives CASSPAGPGNTGELFF.

At least ten counts were recorded for this clonotype. The chain joins TRBV7-2 to TRBJ2-3; 11 bases match TRBD2. V gave up 2 bases and J gave up 2 bases; unmatched junction bases: 3. The CDR3 extends over 16 amino acids. The V gene's germline CDR1 is SGHTA and CDR2 FQGNSA. The CDR3 spells CASSLLAGGPTDTQYF. The CDR3 bases are TGTGCCAGCAGCTTACTAGCGGGGGGACCCACAGATACGCAGTATTTT.

This clonotype has only a few counts. This chain links TRBV4-2 with TRBJ1-2; the match to TRBD1 covers 9 bases. This CDR3 has 16 amino acids. V dropped 1 base and J dropped 3; count of bases not matched to a gene: 6. Germline V gives CDR1 LGHNA, CDR2 YNFKEQ. CDR3: CASSQGYTGGDYGYTF. The DNA of the CDR3 is TGTGCCAGCAGCCAAGGGTACACAGGGGGCGACTATGGCTACACCTTC.

V and J are TRBV20-1 and TRBJ2-5; unclear D gene. This CDR3 contains 14 residues. V was cut by 6 bases and J by 3 bases, with 17 bases left in between. Per germline, CDR1 DFQATT and CDR2 SNEGSKA (reference sequence). The chain's CDR3 is CSAPRWVEEETQYF. CDR3 sequence (DNA): TGCAGTGCCCCCCGCTGGGTTGAGGAAGAGACCCAGTACTTC.

The genes are TRBV4-2 and TRBJ1-6; D may be TRBD1 (6 bases). The CDR3 is 15 amino acids. CDR1 and CDR2 (germline): LGHNA, YNFKEQ. V was clipped by 0 bases and J by 8 bases, with 11 bases between them. The CDR3 nucleotides read TGTGCCAGCAGCCAAGATCAGAGGGGGGATTCACCCCTCCACTTT. Translating it yields CASSQDQRGDSPLHF.

The V call is TRBV7-8, the J call TRBJ1-1, with 7 bases identical to TRBD1. Per germline, CDR1 SGHVS and CDR2 FQNEAQ. V lost 1 base to trimming and J lost 6 bases; unmatched junction nucleotides: 11. This CDR3 region has 16 residues. The CDR3 loop reads CASSLGEGAPGAEAFF. In nucleotides, the CDR3 is TGTGCCAGCAGCTTAGGGGAGGGGGCGCCCGGTGCTGAAGCTTTCTTT. Looking up the rest from reference TRBV7-8 and TRBJ1-1 gives the full variable domain: GAGVSQSPRYKVAKRGQDVALRCDPISGHVSLFWYQQALGQGPEFLTYFQNEAQLDKSGLPSDRFFAERPEGSVSTLKIQRTQQEDSAVYLCASSLGEGAPGAEAFFGQGTRLTVV.

This clonotype was picked up a small number of times. This chain connects TRBV20-1 to TRBJ2-3, with a possible D match to TRBD1 (6 bases). Germline CDR1 reads DFQATT; CDR2 reads SNEGSKA (reference sequence). CDR3 length: 14 residues. V lost 6 bases and J 6 bases, leaving 19 bases between the germline ends. This chain's CDR3 is CSATPSVRGDTQYF. The CDR3 DNA reads as TGCAGTGCCACACCATCCGTCAGGGGTGATACGCAGTATTTT.

In its sample, this clonotype was seen many times. The J gene is TRBJ2-5, the V gene TRBV4-3; maybe TRBD2 (5 bases). Trimming shortened V by 1 base and J by 7 bases, and 13 bases separated the two germline ends. The CDR3 loop spans 14 amino acids. Germline V gives CDR1 LGHNA, CDR2 YSLEER. The CDR3 DNA reads as TGCGCCAGCAGCCAAGGGAGGACCCGCGGGACCCAGTACTTC. It specifies CASSQGRTRGTQYF.

Ten or more counts support this clonotype. This chain uses TRBV7-3 with TRBJ2-2, with D possibly TRBD1 on 5 matching bases. The CDR3 is 16 residues long. Trimming removed 5 bases from V and 0 bases from J, with 13 bases in between. In germline, CDR1 is SGHTA, CDR2 FQGTGA. This CDR3 reads CASSPFTTANTGELFF. CDR3 bases: TGTGCCAGCAGCCCCTTTACGACAGCGAACACCGGGGAGCTGTTTTTT.

Only a few counts were recorded for this clonotype. This chain connects TRBV2 to TRBJ2-7; a weak D match, TRBD1 (5 bases). This CDR3 is 13 amino acids long. Germline CDR1 and CDR2: SNHLY and FYNNEI. V dropped 7 bases and J dropped 6 bases, with 16 bases sitting between them. The CDR3 sequence: CASNPQGPGEQYF. CDR3 sequence (DNA): TGTGCCAGCAATCCCCAGGGTCCCGGCGAGCAGTACTTC.

This clonotype was detected many times. The V and J genes are TRBV20-1 and TRBJ2-7; a possible D gene is TRBD1 (6 bases). The V end was cut by 6 bases, the J end by 3 bases, with 21 bases between. This CDR3 is built from 15 residues. Germline CDR1 and CDR2: DFQATT and SNEGSKA (reference sequence). DNA for the CDR3: TGCAGTGCCAGGGCCCCCGGGACAAACGTCTACGAGCAGTACGTC. It specifies CSARAPGTNVYEQYV.

In this sample, this clonotype turned up a few times. The chain employs TRBV7-8 and TRBJ2-4, with D perhaps matching TRBD1 (5 bases). V was clipped by 5 bases and J by 6 bases, with 14 bases between them. This CDR3 has 14 amino acids. The germline V gene encodes CDR1 SGHVS and CDR2 FQNEAQ. The CDR3 here is CASSPRWGGNIQYF. DNA for the CDR3: TGTGCCAGCAGCCCGCGTTGGGGCGGAAACATTCAGTACTTC.

Concerning this clonotype: Sequence at one end of the junction differs from germline and may be a read error. The chain couples TRBV7-9 to TRBJ2-7, with 9 positions matching TRBD1. CDR3 length equals 14 residues. Germline loops: CDR1 SEHNR, CDR2 FQNEAQ (reference sequence). Here the CDR3 DNA reads TGTGCCACCAGCCCGACAGGGGGCTCCTACGAGCAGTACTTC. This codes for CATSPTGGSYEQYF.

Only one count was recorded for this clonotype. The CDR3 region has the DNA TGTGCCAGCAGCCAAGGGGCTAGCGGGGAGGGAGATACGCAGTATTTT. Its translation is CASSQGASGEGDTQYF. V and J are TRBV4-2 and TRBJ2-3, with 9 bases matching TRBD2. Germline assignment: CDR1 LGHNA and CDR2 YNFKEQ. V was clipped by 1 base and J by 5 bases; unmatched bases: 7. The CDR3 runs to 16 residues.

This clonotype was counted only a few times. J is TRBJ1-6 and V is TRBV20-1; 9 bases agree with TRBD1. CDR1 and CDR2 (germline): DFQATT, SNEGSKA (reference sequence). V was pared by 6 bases and J by 8 bases, with 14 bases of the junction left unmatched. The CDR3 covers 16 residues. The CDR3 DNA reads as TGCAGTGCCTCGGGACAGGGCCAGACGTGGGATTCACCCCTCCACTTT. Its translation: CSASGQGQTWDSPLHF.

The chain carries TRBV27 and TRBJ2-1, with D uncertain. Germline lookup yields CDR1 MNHEY and CDR2 SMNVEV (reference sequence). The CDR3 runs to 13 residues. The ends were cut back, 2 bases at V and 9 bases at J, with 11 bases in the middle. In nucleotides, the CDR3 is TGTGCCAGCAGTTTAGATAGGTTAACTGAGCAGTTCTTC. Amino acid sequence: CASSLDRLTEQFF.

This clonotype was detected ten times or more. The CDR3 bases are TGTGCCAGCAGTTACCGGGGACCTACCTACGAGCAGTACTTC. Its translation is CASSYRGPTYEQYF. The V and J genes are TRBV6-5 and TRBJ2-7; D is possibly TRBD1 or TRBD2 (5 bases each). The CDR3 extends over 14 amino acids. V was pared by 2 bases and J by 2 bases, with 10 bases between. The V gene's germline CDR1 is MNHEY and CDR2 SVGAGI.

This rearrangement joins TRBV12-3 or TRBV12-4 to TRBJ2-4, with D possibly matching TRBD2 (5 bases). The length of the CDR3 is 14 residues. V was clipped by 0 bases and J by 7 bases, with 10 bases between them. The CDR3 DNA sequence: TGTGCCAGCAGTTTAGCGAACGGCGGGAACATTCAGTACTTC. This sequence encodes CASSLANGGNIQYF.

The sample holds a few counts of this clonotype. This sequence joins TRBV7-3 and TRBJ1-1, with 9 nucleotides matching TRBD1. Germline V CDR1 and CDR2: SGHTA, FQGTGA. J gave up 4 bases and V 5 bases, and 8 bases lay outside the gene matches. The CDR3 has 15 residues. The CDR3 bases are TGTGCCAGCAGCCCCCCGGGACAGGGAGCCACTGAAGCTTTCTTT. This encodes CASSPPGQGATEAFF.